This record covers a single T cell receptor (beta chain). There is no known antigen for this receptor. Per-base quality was not reported, and no clone a single base away is much larger than it. Trimming leaves V shorter by 6 bases and J shorter by 8 bases, with the junction holding 8 bases beyond the gene matches. Based on the germline V gene, the CDR1 and CDR2 sequences are KGHSH and LQKENI. The CDR3 sequence holds 14 residues, the cysteine and phenylalanine included. Only the CDR3 part of the read is kept: 42 bases, read in frame from the first base. During the collection period, no immune events, such as infections, were documented for the healthy donors. To calibrate time-dependent variance in a beta-binomial model of T-cell clone differential abundance, blood repertoires from healthy donors were used as a training cohort. There were around ten healthy donors in the training cohort, of whom 3 were female and 7 were male. The donors were between roughly 29 and 65 years old, with an average age of 43 years. Whole blood was collected from each healthy donor at three time points spaced two to three weeks apart and obtained from a commercial supplier. Genomic DNA was extracted from unsorted whole blood for immunosequencing.

The immunoSEQ Assay, which uses bias-controlled multiplex PCR amplification of genomic DNA, was used to profile TCRbeta CDR3 regions. The authors' pipeline ran thus. The absolute abundance of each unique TCRbeta CDR3 region was quantified after sequences were collapsed and filtered. Differential abundance was tested with two models: a binomial (Fisher-equivalent) model and a beta-binomial model that adds time-dependent variance fitted from healthy donors. Clones with fewer than 5 combined templates were removed, and a clone was called differentially abundant if the clone's Benjamini-Hochberg FDR was below 0.01. In the beta-binomial model, variance was expressed as a function of the total template count across the two samples, in the form v = (b*log(k)+a)^2. TCRdb re-hosts the immuneACCESS table, in-frame sequences only. Its copies lack some clones; in the studies checked, an unresolved V gene accounts for under half of them, and the cause for the rest is not known. The V and J calls and the clone size are those of that table, but D and trimming were determined from the DNA. Counted in this sample were roughly 130,000 clones; 75% to 90% of them appeared once. The top ten hold 7.5% to 8.5% of the sample.

This entry belongs to a study of identifying expanded T cells in peripheral blood (dated by TCRdb to about 2019). Regarding the research as a whole: Four technical replicates, made by sequencing separate aliquots from the same pool of genomic DNA, were compared pairwise. General conclusions and limits of the study: For all healthy donors, the variance in clone template counts between approximately two-week samples rose significantly as total template count increased. Across all healthy-donor time intervals, the beta-binomial model significantly cut both the number of clones called differentially abundant and the false-positive rate. The binomial model flagged 0.9 to 1.5 differentially abundant clones between technical replicates, compared with roughly 15 over around two weeks and approximately 18 over roughly 4 weeks. The authors expected that over much longer intervals, such as months to years, biological variance in healthy repertoires might increase even further.

Sequencing used blood. This TCR was recovered from a person aged 18 to 70 in good health. This chain is built from TRBV18 and TRBJ1-4; a stretch of 8 junction bases matches TRBD1. The CDR3 here reads CASSMDREGEKLFF. The sequenced DNA: TGTGCCAGCTCGATGGACAGGGAGGGAGAAAAACTGTTTTTT.